This T cell receptor beta chain was obtained from a study of T cell responses to AZD1222 COVID-19 vaccine. General observations from the study: Receipt of two AZD1222 doses was followed by a rise in Spike-specific TCR breadth and depth.

Germline V gene sequence: CDR1 LNHDA, CDR2 SQIVND (reference sequence). The CDR3 contains 15 residues. V shed 6 bases, J shed 6 bases, and the junction held 10 bases outside the gene matches. To note about this clone: Its target is unknown.

Only in-frame clones appear in the TCRdb table, and some are missing; sequencing was by immunoSEQ multiplex PCR. Counted here are 100,000 or so clones, 70% to 90% occurring once; the ten biggest clones make up 7% to 10%. This receptor was identified in an adult in good health. The specimen was peripheral blood, collected on day 0 of AZD1222 vaccination. The chain joins TRBV19 to TRBJ1-4; TRBD1 matches 7 bases. The CDR3: CASSTRQGMDEKLFF. The CDR3 nucleotides read TGTGCCAGTAGCACCCGACAGGGTATGGATGAAAAACTGTTTTTT.